The rows below give T cell receptor beta chains drawn from one sample of a study of blood T cell repertoires in COVID-19. Here immunoSEQ multiplex PCR was the method, and the copy in TCRdb shows in-frame clones only, minus some. The data show approximately 65,000 clones, about 91% seen once. The sequencing input was peripheral blood. These TCRs come from a woman aged 45-65 years with active COVID-19. Both conserved end residues are part of each CDR3. For some rows the clone size is stated as once, few or many, or as a class when expanded; others skip it.

v_call	clone_size	j_call	cdr3_aa
TRBV3-1/TRBV3-2	once	TRBJ2-7	CASRNAAAAYEQYF
TRBV5-1	-	TRBJ2-1	CASSLGLAGGYNEQFF
TRBV25-1	-	TRBJ1-1	CASSDHQGNTEAFF
TRBV7-9	-	TRBJ2-1	CASSLFREGSYNEQFF
TRBV18	-	TRBJ2-5	CASSPGAHQETQYF
TRBV24-1	-	TRBJ2-7	CATSSARTAYEQYF
TRBV30	-	TRBJ2-1	CAWSVLWTSGEKLGGQFF
TRBV5-1	-	TRBJ2-7	CASSEGGASTYEQYF
TRBV9	-	TRBJ2-3	CASSVEGGGTDTQYF
TRBV2	-	TRBJ2-1	CASSLTSGDNEQFF
TRBV10-1	-	TRBJ2-1	CASRAKGGTEQFF
TRBV15	-	TRBJ2-7	CATSRDAGGTGRDEQYF
TRBV4-2	few	TRBJ1-2	CASSQPGGVNYGYTF
TRBV21-1	-	TRBJ1-2	CASSKVPRYGYTF
TRBV7-9	-	TRBJ2-3	CASSFASGSYTQYF
TRBV13	-	TRBJ2-7	CASSLGGTSSVEQYF
TRBV7-9	-	TRBJ1-1	CASSLVWREAEAFF
TRBV5-1	-	TRBJ2-3	CASSPGTGPPDTQYF
TRBV2	-	TRBJ2-7	CASSQYGTSGRANYEQYF
TRBV12-3/TRBV12-4	-	TRBJ2-7	CASTLSPNEQYF
TRBV5-4	-	TRBJ2-1	CASNLAGDSYNEQFF